These T cell receptor beta chains were read from a single sample in a study of T cells expressing NK-cell markers. Reanalyzing the 5' RACE reads, TCRdb keeps one entry per CDR3 protein, without DNA. Across about 150,000 distinct CDR3 sequences, the top ten clones capture less than 40% of the sample. Input material: blood T cells: a sorted CD56 or NKG2C T cell subset, CD4+ or CD8+ T cells, or bulk PBMC T cells (not recorded which). These receptors were obtained from a woman in her forties or fifties in good health. Each CDR3 is given with its conserved first and last residue. Fields, in order: V gene, J gene, CDR3 protein.

>TRBV27|TRBJ2-1
CASSRDSGSNEQFF
>TRBV24-1|TRBJ1-5
CATSEGTGVDQPQHF
>TRBV19|TRBJ2-7
CASSITRDPFYEQYF
>TRBV25-1|TRBJ2-6
CASPDGQGRLSGANVLTF
>TRBV13|TRBJ2-1
CASSSLLTKDEQFF
>TRBV6-6|TRBJ2-2
CASSYSSTSGSGELFF
>TRBV15|TRBJ2-7
CATLDHPYEQYF
>TRBV10-1|TRBJ2-3
CASSGQGYANTQYF
>TRBV20-1|TRBJ1-6
CSAREGNRNSPLHF
>TRBV5-1|TRBJ2-5
CASSVSSGETQYF
>TRBV20-1|TRBJ1-3
CSARDQLATEWGNTIYF
>TRBV6-5|TRBJ1-1
CASSYLVSEAFF
>TRBV19|TRBJ1-1
CASSIGRGPEAFF
>TRBV6-2/TRBV6-3|TRBJ2-1
CASSKSSDYNEQFF
>TRBV13|TRBJ1-2
CASSFGGSEGYTF
>TRBV19|TRBJ2-2
CASSTVDSGTSGGELFF
>TRBV6-5|TRBJ2-7
CASGQSSYEQYF
>TRBV12-3/TRBV12-4|TRBJ1-3
CASSYFAYSGNTIYF
>TRBV4-2|TRBJ1-1
CASRDERGGNTEAFF
>TRBV7-7|TRBJ2-5
CASSPPSGETQYF
>TRBV4-2|TRBJ2-1
CASSLSTSGDYNEQFF
>TRBV19|TRBJ2-1
CASSILIAGGSNNEQFF
>TRBV28|TRBJ2-3
CASSSAVTDTQYF
>TRBV5-1|TRBJ1-1
CASSSQGQGNTEAFF
>TRBV4-1|TRBJ2-7
CASSFGTRTYEQYF
>TRBV27|TRBJ2-1
CASSRGASYEQFF
>TRBV20-1|TRBJ2-1
CSARGLAGGRAEQFF
>TRBV11-2|TRBJ1-3
CASSSEWNTIYF
>TRBV27|TRBJ1-6
CASSLSDGGGSPLHF
>TRBV20-1|TRBJ2-5
CSARTSGEWETQYF
>TRBV7-9|TRBJ1-1
CASSFPNQGDTEAFF
>TRBV13|TRBJ2-5
CASSPRGLAEETQYF
>TRBV9|TRBJ1-1
CASSDEQGITEAFF
>TRBV2|TRBJ2-2
CASTSSGRAHTGELFF
>TRBV10-3|TRBJ2-7
CAISEPQGSLDEQYF
>TRBV27|TRBJ2-3
CASTLADTQYF
>TRBV11-2|TRBJ2-3
CASSLEVTDTQYF
>TRBV4-1|TRBJ1-5
CASSPHMRDTSLSQHF
>TRBV7-9|TRBJ2-1
CASNLESEHYNEQFF
>TRBV27|TRBJ2-1
CASSFDILGYEQFF
>TRBV7-6|TRBJ2-1
CASSIGLAGPYNEQFF
>TRBV5-1|TRBJ2-1
CASSLESGLAGNEQFF